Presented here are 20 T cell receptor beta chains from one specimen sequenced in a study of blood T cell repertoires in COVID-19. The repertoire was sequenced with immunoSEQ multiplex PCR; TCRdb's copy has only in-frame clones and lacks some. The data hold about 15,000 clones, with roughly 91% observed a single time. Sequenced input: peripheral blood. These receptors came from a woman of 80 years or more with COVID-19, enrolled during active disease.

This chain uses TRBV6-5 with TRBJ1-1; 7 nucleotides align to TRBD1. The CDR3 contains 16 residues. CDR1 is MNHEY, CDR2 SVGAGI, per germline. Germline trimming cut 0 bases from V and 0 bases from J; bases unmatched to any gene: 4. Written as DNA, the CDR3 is TGTGCCAGCAGTTACTCAGGGGGCAAGGTGAACACTGAAGCTTTCTTT. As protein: CASSYSGGKVNTEAFF.

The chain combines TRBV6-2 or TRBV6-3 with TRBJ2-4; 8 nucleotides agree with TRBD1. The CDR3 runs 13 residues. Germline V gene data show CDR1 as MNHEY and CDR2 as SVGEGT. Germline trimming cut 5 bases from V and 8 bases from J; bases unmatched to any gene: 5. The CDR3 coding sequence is TGTGCCAGCAGTAAGACAGGGGAGTACATTCAGTACTTC. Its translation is CASSKTGEYIQYF.

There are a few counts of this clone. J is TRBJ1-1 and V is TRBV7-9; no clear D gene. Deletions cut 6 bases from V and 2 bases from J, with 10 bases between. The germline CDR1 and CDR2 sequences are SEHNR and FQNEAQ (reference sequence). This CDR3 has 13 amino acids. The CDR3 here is CASSLNSNTEAFF. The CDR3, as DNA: TGTGCCAGCAGTCTCAACAGTAACACTGAAGCTTTCTTT.

The CDR3 DNA follows: TGCGCCAGCAGCCCTTTACTTTCCGGGACAGGGACCTACGAGCAGTACTTC. Residues: CASSPLLSGTGTYEQYF. V gene TRBV5-1 combines with J gene TRBJ2-7; the match to TRBD1 covers 9 bases. There are 17 residues in the CDR3. Germline V gives CDR1 SGHRS, CDR2 YFSETQ. Losses at the gene ends were 4 bases for V and 2 bases for J; bases not matched to a gene: 13.

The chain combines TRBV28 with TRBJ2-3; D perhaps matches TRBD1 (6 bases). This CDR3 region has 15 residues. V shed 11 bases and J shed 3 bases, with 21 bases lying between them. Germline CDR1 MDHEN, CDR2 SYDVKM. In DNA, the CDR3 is TGTGCCCTAGGGGGTGGGGGCCCCGGAACAGATACGCAGTATTTT. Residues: CALGGGGPGTDTQYF.

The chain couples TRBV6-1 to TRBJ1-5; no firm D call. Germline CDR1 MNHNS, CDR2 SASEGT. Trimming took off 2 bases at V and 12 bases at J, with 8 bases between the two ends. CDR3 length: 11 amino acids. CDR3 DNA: TGTGCCAGCAGTGAAACCCGCAGCCAGCATTTT. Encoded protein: CASSETRSQHF.

CDR3 DNA: TGTGCCAGCCGGAGGGACTTGTGGGGTGAGCAGTTCTTC. It codes for CASRRDLWGEQFF. This chain links TRBV7-9 with TRBJ2-1, with D perhaps TRBD2 (6 bases). CDR3 length: 13 residues. Trimming cost V 8 bases and J 9 bases, with 17 bases left between them. The V gene's germline CDR1 is SEHNR and CDR2 FQNEAQ (reference sequence).

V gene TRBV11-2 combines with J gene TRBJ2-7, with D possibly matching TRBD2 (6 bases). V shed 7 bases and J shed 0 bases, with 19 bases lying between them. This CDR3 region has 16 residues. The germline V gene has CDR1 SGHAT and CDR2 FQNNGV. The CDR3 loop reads CASTSSLGTHSYEQYF. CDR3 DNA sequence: TGTGCCAGCACCTCGTCCCTCGGGACTCACTCCTACGAGCAGTACTTC.

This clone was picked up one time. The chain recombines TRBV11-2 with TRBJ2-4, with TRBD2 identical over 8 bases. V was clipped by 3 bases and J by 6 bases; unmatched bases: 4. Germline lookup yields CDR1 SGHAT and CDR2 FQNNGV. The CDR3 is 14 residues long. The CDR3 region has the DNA TGTGCCAGCAGCTTTACTAGCGGAATAAACATTCAGTACTTC. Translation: CASSFTSGINIQYF.

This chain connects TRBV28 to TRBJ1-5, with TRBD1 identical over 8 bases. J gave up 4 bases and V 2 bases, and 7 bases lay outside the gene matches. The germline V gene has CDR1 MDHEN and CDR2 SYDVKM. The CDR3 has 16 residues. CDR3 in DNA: TGTGCCAGCAGTTTAAACAGGGGGGCCGCGAATCAGCCCCAGCATTTT. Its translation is CASSLNRGAANQPQHF.

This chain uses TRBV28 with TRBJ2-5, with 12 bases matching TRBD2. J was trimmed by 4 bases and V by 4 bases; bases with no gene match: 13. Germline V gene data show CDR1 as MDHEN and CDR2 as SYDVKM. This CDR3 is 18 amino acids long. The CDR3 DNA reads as TGTGCCAGCAGTTCGAAAACGACTAGCGGGAGAATGGTAGAGACCCAGTACTTC. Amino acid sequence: CASSSKTTSGRMVETQYF.

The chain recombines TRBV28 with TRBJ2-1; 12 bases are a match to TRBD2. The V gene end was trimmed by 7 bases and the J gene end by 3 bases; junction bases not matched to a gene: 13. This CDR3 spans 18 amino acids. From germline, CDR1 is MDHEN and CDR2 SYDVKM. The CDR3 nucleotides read TGTGCCAGCATCGGGTCGCCGGGACTAGCGGGTTTCTACAATGAGCAGTTCTTC. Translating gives CASIGSPGLAGFYNEQFF. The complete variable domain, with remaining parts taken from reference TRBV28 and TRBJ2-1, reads DVKVTQSSRYLVKRTGEKVFLECVQDMDHENMFWYRQDPGLGLRLIYFSYDVKMKEKGDIPEGYSVSREKKERFSLILESASTNQTSMYLCASIGSPGLAGFYNEQFFGPGTRLTVL.

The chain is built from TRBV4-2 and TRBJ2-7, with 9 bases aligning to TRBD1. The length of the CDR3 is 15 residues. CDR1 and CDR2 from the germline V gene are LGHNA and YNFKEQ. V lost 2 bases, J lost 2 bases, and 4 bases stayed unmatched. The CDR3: CASSQYNRGPYEQYF. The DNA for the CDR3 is TGTGCCAGCAGCCAATATAACAGGGGGCCCTACGAGCAGTACTTC.

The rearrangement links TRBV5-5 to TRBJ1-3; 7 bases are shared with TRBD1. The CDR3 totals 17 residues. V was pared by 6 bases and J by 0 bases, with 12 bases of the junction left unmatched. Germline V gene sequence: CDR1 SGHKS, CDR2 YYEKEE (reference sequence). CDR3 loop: CASNRLGDSNSGNTIYF. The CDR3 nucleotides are TGTGCCAGCAACCGCCTGGGGGACAGCAACTCTGGAAACACCATATATTTT.

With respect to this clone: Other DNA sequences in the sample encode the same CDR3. CDR3: CASSSLAGASYNEQFF. CDR3 DNA: TGTGCCAGCAGCTCACTAGCGGGGGCCTCCTACAATGAGCAGTTCTTC. The rearrangement links TRBV7-9 to TRBJ2-1; TRBD2 aligns across 11 bases. Germline trimming cut 4 bases from V and 0 bases from J; bases unmatched to any gene: 2. CDR1 and CDR2 from the germline V gene are SEHNR and FQNEAQ (reference sequence). This CDR3 spans 16 amino acids.

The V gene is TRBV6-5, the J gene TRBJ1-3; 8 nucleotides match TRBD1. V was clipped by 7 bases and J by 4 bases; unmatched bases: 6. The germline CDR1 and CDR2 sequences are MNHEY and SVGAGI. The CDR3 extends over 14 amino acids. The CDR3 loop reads CASKGTGIGNTIYF. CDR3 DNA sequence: TGTGCCAGCAAGGGGACAGGCATAGGAAACACCATATATTTT.

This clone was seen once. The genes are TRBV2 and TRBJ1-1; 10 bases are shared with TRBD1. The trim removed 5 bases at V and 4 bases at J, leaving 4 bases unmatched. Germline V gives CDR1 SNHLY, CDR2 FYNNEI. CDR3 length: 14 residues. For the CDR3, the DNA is TGTGCCAGCAGTTTCGACAGGGGGCTCACTGAAGCTTTCTTT. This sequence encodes CASSFDRGLTEAFF.

In nucleotides, the CDR3 is TGTGCCAGCAGTCGTTGGGTAGCGGGAAGGGGCACAGATACGCAGTATTTT. Translation gives CASSRWVAGRGTDTQYF. The chain carries TRBV2 and TRBJ2-3; 8 nucleotides match TRBD2. Germline CDR1 SNHLY, CDR2 FYNNEI. V dropped 5 bases and J dropped 1; count of bases not matched to a gene: 11. The CDR3 covers 17 residues.

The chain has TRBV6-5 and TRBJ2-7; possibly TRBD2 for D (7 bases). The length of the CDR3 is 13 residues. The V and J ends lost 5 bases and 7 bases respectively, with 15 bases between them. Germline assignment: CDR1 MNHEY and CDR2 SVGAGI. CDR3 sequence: CASSLRGAGEQYF. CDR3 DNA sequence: TGTGCCAGCAGTCTCCGGGGGGCTGGGGAGCAGTACTTC.

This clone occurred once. The chain's CDR3 is CASSYGQSYEQYF. The CDR3 DNA reads TGTGCCAGCAGTTACGGGCAGTCCTACGAGCAGTACTTC. The chain carries TRBV6-5 and TRBJ2-7; D unresolved. This CDR3 has 13 residues. V was clipped by 2 bases and J by 1 base, with 6 bases between them. Germline V lookup: CDR1 MNHEY, CDR2 SVGAGI.